This T cell receptor (beta chain) appears in the sequencing data of a study of T-cell reconstitution after alpha-beta-depleted transplantation in children. Unique molecular identifiers were incorporated into the prepared TCRbeta library. One entry per CDR3 protein results from TCRdb running MiXCR on the PCR reads. The table includes 500,000 to 650,000 distinct CDR3 sequences, roughly 13% detected once. Trimming left V 0 bases short and J 0 bases short, with 15 bases between. Per germline, CDR1 MNHEY and CDR2 SVGAGI. There are 17 residues in the CDR3. The sequencing here drew on PBMCs, mostly from graft donor cells, taken 360 days after TCRalphabeta/CD19-depleted stem cell transplant. The sequence was obtained from a male patient aged 10 to 17 who had a stem cell transplant for acute myeloid leukemia, so the T cells may come from the graft donor. The rearrangement links TRBV6-5 to TRBJ2-7, with D unclear. The CDR3 nucleotides read TGTGCCAGCAGTTACTCGATAGGCCAGGTTCCCTCCTACGAGCAGTACTTC. Translated: CASSYSIGQVPSYEQYF.